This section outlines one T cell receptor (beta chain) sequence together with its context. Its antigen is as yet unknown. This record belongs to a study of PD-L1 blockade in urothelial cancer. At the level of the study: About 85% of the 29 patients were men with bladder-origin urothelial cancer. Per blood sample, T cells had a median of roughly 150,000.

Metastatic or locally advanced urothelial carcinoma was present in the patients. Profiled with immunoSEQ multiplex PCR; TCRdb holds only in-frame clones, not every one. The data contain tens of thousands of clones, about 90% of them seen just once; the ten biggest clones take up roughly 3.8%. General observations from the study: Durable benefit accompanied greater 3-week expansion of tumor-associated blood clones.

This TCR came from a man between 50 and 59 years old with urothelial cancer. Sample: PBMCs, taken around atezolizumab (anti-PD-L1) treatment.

CDR3 sequence: CASSRVGSTGELFF. In nucleotides, the CDR3 is TGTGCCAGTAGTAGGGTAGGGAGCACCGGGGAGCTGTTTTTT. The chain employs TRBV19 and TRBJ2-2, with D maybe TRBD2 (5 bases). Trimming stripped 4 bases from V and 4 bases from J, with 10 bases between. In germline, CDR1 is LNHDA, CDR2 SQIVND (reference sequence). The CDR3 length is 14 residues.